The 20 T cell receptor beta chains in this list originate from one sample, sequenced in a study of blood T cells in healthy people across ages. Primed by a sample-barcoded 5' primer and a J-beta primer mix, a second PCR proceeded for roughly 6 to 12 cycles. A single record per CDR3 protein comes from TCRdb applying MiXCR to the 5' RACE reads. The sample has hundreds of thousands of distinct CDR3 sequences; 55% to 70% are singletons. What was sequenced was blood. The receptors originated from a man between 25 and 39 years old in good health.

This sequence joins TRBV12-3 or TRBV12-4 and TRBJ2-1; tentatively, D is TRBD2 (6 bases). CDR3 length: 15 amino acids. V dropped 1 base and J dropped 6 bases, with 13 bases sitting between them. The CDR3 DNA sequence: TGTGCCAGCAGTTTAGAGCGGGCCTGGGGCAATGAGCAGTTCTTC. Its protein product is CASSLERAWGNEQFF.

The V gene is TRBV7-2, the J gene TRBJ2-3; 8 nucleotides line up with TRBD2. This CDR3 has 13 residues. CDR1 is SGHTA, CDR2 FQGNSA, per germline. Trimming took 11 bases from V and 3 from J; bases not matched to a gene: 7. CDR3 sequence: CAGGAGGTDTQYF. CDR3 sequence (DNA): TGTGCCGGAGGGGCGGGGGGTACAGATACGCAGTATTTT.

The gene calls are TRBV11-2 and TRBJ2-1; 12 bases agree with TRBD2. The CDR3 extends over 16 amino acids. Losses at the gene ends were 5 bases for V and 2 bases for J; bases not matched to a gene: 4. Germline loops: CDR1 SGHAT, CDR2 FQNNGV. The CDR3 protein is CASSIASGGAYNEQFF. The CDR3 coding sequence is TGTGCCAGCAGCATCGCTAGCGGGGGGGCCTACAATGAGCAGTTCTTC.

The chain joins TRBV20-1 to TRBJ2-3; D is perhaps TRBD2 (7 bases). Per germline, CDR1 DFQATT and CDR2 SNEGSKA (reference sequence). The CDR3 runs 15 residues. Trimming shortened V by 2 bases and J by 4 bases, and 16 bases separated the two germline ends. The CDR3 DNA follows: TGCAGTGCTAGAACCCAGTTGGGGGGGCCAGATACGCAGTATTTT. This gives the protein CSARTQLGGPDTQYF.

This clonotype was counted a few times. The chain joins TRBV20-1 to TRBJ2-7; 7 bases line up with TRBD1. Germline CDR1 reads DFQATT; CDR2 reads SNEGSKA (reference sequence). The CDR3 spans 12 residues. J lost 9 bases, V lost 2 bases, and 7 bases had no gene match. The CDR3: CSARSQGPGQYF. CDR3 nucleotide sequence: TGCAGTGCTAGATCACAGGGGCCGGGGCAGTACTTC.

The genes are TRBV12-3 or TRBV12-4 and TRBJ2-1; TRBD2 agrees at 13 bases. The V segment lost 2 bases and the J segment 5 bases; nucleotides outside the gene matches: 6. CDR3 length: 17 amino acids. CDR3 in amino acids: CASSLTPGLAGNNEQFF. The CDR3 nucleotides read TGTGCCAGCAGTTTAACGCCGGGACTAGCGGGAAACAATGAGCAGTTCTTC.

CDR3 bases: TGTGCCACCAGCAGAGATCTCAACGCGGTGTCCTCCTACGAGCAGTACTTC. This gives the protein CATSRDLNAVSSYEQYF. V and J are TRBV15 and TRBJ2-7; D not resolved. Germline V gives CDR1 LNHNV, CDR2 YYDKDF (reference sequence). V lost 0 bases and J 0 bases, leaving 15 bases between the germline ends. The CDR3 spans 17 residues.

The V call is TRBV6-1, the J call TRBJ1-2, with a weak D call TRBD1 (6 bases). Trimming pared 10 bases from V and 8 bases from J, leaving 20 bases between. Germline CDR1 is MNHNS and CDR2 is SASEGT. This CDR3 spans 13 amino acids. CDR3 loop: CATRGPNSDGYTF. Here the CDR3 DNA reads TGTGCCACCAGGGGACCAAACTCGGACGGCTACACCTTC.

In its sample, this clonotype was seen a few times. The gene calls are TRBV9 and TRBJ2-7, with D perhaps matching TRBD2 (5 bases). This CDR3 is built from 14 residues. Germline V CDR1 and CDR2: SGDLS, YYNGEE. With 0 bases removed from V and 2 bases from J, the gap between germline ends came to 9 bases. This chain's CDR3 is CASSVGRGPYEQYF. CDR3 coding DNA: TGTGCCAGCAGCGTAGGAAGAGGGCCCTACGAGCAGTACTTC.

V is TRBV7-2 and J is TRBJ2-7; perhaps TRBD2 as D (5 bases). The CDR3 loop spans 11 amino acids. Trimming cost V 8 bases and J 6 bases, with 11 bases left between them. Looked up from germline, CDR1 is SGHTA and CDR2 is FQGNSA. As DNA, the CDR3 is TGTGCCAGCGAGGGCGCGGGCGAGCAGTACTTC. Translating gives CASEGAGEQYF. Filled out from reference TRBV7-2 and TRBJ2-7, the complete variable domain reads GAGVSQSPSNKVTEKGKDVELRCDPISGHTALYWYRQSLGQGLEFLIYFQGNSAPDKSGLPSDRFSAERTGGSVSTLTIQRTQQEDSAVYLCASEGAGEQYFGPGTRLTVT.

The chain couples TRBV19 to TRBJ2-1, with 12 bases aligning to TRBD2. CDR1 LNHDA and CDR2 SQIVND come from the germline V gene (reference sequence). V gave up 0 bases and J gave up 6 bases; unmatched junction bases: 3. There are 16 residues in the CDR3. DNA for the CDR3: TGTGCCAGTAGTATAGAACTAGCGGGGGGACGCAATGAGCAGTTCTTC. Protein: CASSIELAGGRNEQFF.

The J gene is TRBJ1-1, the V gene TRBV11-2; TRBD1 agrees at 8 bases. With 5 bases clipped from V and 5 bases from J, the junction kept 10 bases outside the gene matches. Germline V gene data show CDR1 as SGHAT and CDR2 as FQNNGV. This CDR3 comprises 15 residues. The CDR3 region is CASSARQGSMTEAFF. The CDR3 DNA reads TGTGCCAGCAGCGCACGACAGGGGTCAATGACTGAAGCTTTCTTT.

This rearrangement joins TRBV6-2 or TRBV6-3 to TRBJ2-2; 8 bases are shared with TRBD2. Germline V lookup: CDR1 MNHEY, CDR2 SVGEGT. The CDR3 is 14 residues long. The V and J ends lost 7 bases and 4 bases, in that order; junction bases with no gene match: 5. Written as DNA, the CDR3 is TGTGCCAGCATTCTACGGGAGGGCACCGGGGAGCTGTTTTTT. Translation gives CASILREGTGELFF.

The V gene is TRBV7-6, the J gene TRBJ2-5; tentative D call: TRBD2 (7 bases). Germline V CDR1 and CDR2: SGHVS, FNYEAQ. The CDR3 runs to 17 residues. Trimming removed 3 bases at V and 4 bases at J, with 21 bases between. The CDR3 reads CASSFFPAGEGGETQYF. CDR3 bases: TGTGCCAGCAGCTTCTTCCCCGCGGGGGAAGGGGGAGAGACCCAGTACTTC.

This clonotype turned up a few times. The chain links TRBV27 to TRBJ2-7, with D unresolved. Trimming shortened V by 5 bases and J by 3 bases, and 11 bases separated the two germline ends. The CDR3 is made up of 13 amino acids. Germline assignment: CDR1 MNHEY and CDR2 SMNVEV (reference sequence). The CDR3 spells CASSPTSLYEQYF. The CDR3 DNA is TGTGCCAGCAGTCCAACCTCCCTCTACGAGCAGTACTTC.

This clonotype was recorded once. CDR3 bases: TGTGCCAGCAGCTTACCTAGCGGGAGTAGGGATACGCAGTATTTT. Translated, it gives CASSLPSGSRDTQYF. The chain employs TRBV7-8 and TRBJ2-3, with TRBD2 matching over 10 bases. The CDR3 contains 15 residues. Trimming removed 2 bases from V and 6 bases from J; junction bases left unmatched: 5. CDR1 and CDR2 from the germline V gene are SGHVS and FQNEAQ.

Many counts were recorded for this clonotype. This chain connects TRBV13 to TRBJ1-2; TRBD1 matches 9 bases. V shed 9 bases, J shed 1 base, and the junction held 9 bases outside the gene matches. CDR1 and CDR2 (germline): PRHDT, FYEKMQ (reference sequence). This CDR3 is 15 amino acids long. CDR3 residues: CASTPGTGFNYGYTF. CDR3 coding DNA: TGTGCCAGTACGCCCGGGACAGGGTTTAACTATGGCTACACCTTC.

The chain joins TRBV20-1 to TRBJ2-7; D might be TRBD1 (6 bases). Germline V gene lookup returns CDR1 DFQATT and CDR2 SNEGSKA (reference sequence). CDR3 length: 16 amino acids. The germline V and J ends were trimmed by 0 bases and 1 base, with 16 bases remaining between them. The CDR3, as DNA: TGCAGTGCTAGAGATCAGGGGAAGGAAGTATCCTACGAGCAGTACTTC. Translation: CSARDQGKEVSYEQYF.

The chain combines TRBV20-1 with TRBJ2-7, with 10 bases identical to TRBD2. Trimming at V came to 3 bases and at J to 7 bases, leaving 12 bases not matched to a gene. The CDR3 loop spans 15 amino acids. The germline gives CDR1 DFQATT, CDR2 SNEGSKA (reference sequence). CDR3 region: CSARSSSGGPREQYF. DNA of the CDR3: TGCAGTGCTAGGAGCTCTAGCGGGGGCCCTCGGGAGCAGTACTTC.

The CDR3 sequence: CASSTTGVETQYF. In nucleotides, the CDR3 is TGTGCCAGCAGCACGACAGGGGTCGAGACCCAGTACTTC. V usage is TRBV7-2 and J usage is TRBJ2-5; 8 bases are a match to TRBD1. The CDR3 contains 13 residues. CDR1 and CDR2 from the germline V gene are SGHTA and FQGNSA. The V segment lost 5 bases and the J segment 5 bases; nucleotides outside the gene matches: 4.